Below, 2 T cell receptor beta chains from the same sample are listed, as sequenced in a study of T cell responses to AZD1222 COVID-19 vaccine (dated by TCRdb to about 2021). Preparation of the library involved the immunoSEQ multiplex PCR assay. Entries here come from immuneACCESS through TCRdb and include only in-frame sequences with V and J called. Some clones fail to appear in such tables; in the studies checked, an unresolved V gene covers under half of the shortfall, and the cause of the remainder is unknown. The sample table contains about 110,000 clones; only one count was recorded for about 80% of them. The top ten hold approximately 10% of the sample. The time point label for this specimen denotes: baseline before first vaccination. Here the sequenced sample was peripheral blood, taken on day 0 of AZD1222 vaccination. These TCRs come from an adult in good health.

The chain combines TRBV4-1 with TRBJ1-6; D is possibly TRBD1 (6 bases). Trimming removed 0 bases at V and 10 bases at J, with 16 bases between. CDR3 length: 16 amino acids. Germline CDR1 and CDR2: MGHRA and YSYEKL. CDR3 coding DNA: TGCGCCAGCAGCCAAGAGGGCACAGGGTCACGGTCACCCCTCCACTTT. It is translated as CASSQEGTGSRSPLHF.

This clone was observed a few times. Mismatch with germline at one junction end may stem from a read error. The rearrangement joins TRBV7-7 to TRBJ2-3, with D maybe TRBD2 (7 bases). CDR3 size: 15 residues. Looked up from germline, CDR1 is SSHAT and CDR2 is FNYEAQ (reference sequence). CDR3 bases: TGTGCTAGCAGCTTAGGGGGGGGCTACACAGATACGCAGTATTTT. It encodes CASSLGGGYTDTQYF.